The 10 T cell receptor beta chains below all came from one sample that was sequenced in a study of cytomegalovirus exposure and HLA in healthy donors. PCR involved 60 Vbeta and 13 Jbeta primers. TCRdb's copy holds only in-frame clones and misses some; the assay was immunoSEQ multiplex PCR. The top ten clones hold less than 1.5% of a sample with around 150,000 clones, 68% of them seen once. Sequenced input: PBMCs. The receptors derive from a man aged 50 to 59 in good health and CMV-seronegative.

This chain joins TRBV15 and TRBJ1-5; 10 bases line up with TRBD1. V lost 2 bases to trimming and J lost 5 bases; unmatched junction nucleotides: 6. This CDR3 is 16 amino acids long. In germline, CDR1 is LNHNV, CDR2 YYDKDF (reference sequence). The CDR3 nucleotides read TGTGCCACCAGCAGATCTGACAGGGGGCATTATCAGCCCCAGCATTTT. This gives the protein CATSRSDRGHYQPQHF.

This chain links TRBV20-1 with TRBJ2-1; a possible D gene is TRBD2 (5 bases). The CDR3 has 11 residues. Germline V gene lookup returns CDR1 DFQATT and CDR2 SNEGSKA (reference sequence). With 2 bases removed from V and 15 bases from J, the gap between germline ends came to 14 bases. The CDR3 region is CSARTLRAGFF. DNA of the CDR3: TGCAGTGCTAGAACCTTACGCGCGGGGTTCTTC.

This clone was found a few times. Other DNA sequences of this sample code for an identical CDR3. The chain joins TRBV6-6 to TRBJ2-7; 7 positions agree with TRBD2. V shed 4 bases, J shed 3 bases, and the junction held 6 bases outside the gene matches. This CDR3 spans 14 amino acids. Germline V gives CDR1 MNHNY, CDR2 SVGAGI (reference sequence). The CDR3 DNA follows: TGTGCCAGCAGTTTAAAGGGAGGGAGCTACGAGCAGTACTTC. Its protein is CASSLKGGSYEQYF.

V and J are TRBV18 and TRBJ2-3, with TRBD2 matching 12 bases. Germline CDR1 KGHSH, CDR2 LQKENI. CDR3 size: 17 residues. Germline trimming cut 3 bases from V and 5 bases from J; bases unmatched to any gene: 9. The CDR3 coding sequence is TGTGCCAGCTCACCCGTCGGACTAGCGGGGTTGGTAGATACGCAGTATTTT. This translates into CASSPVGLAGLVDTQYF.

The chain couples TRBV9 to TRBJ1-6, with 9 nucleotides matching TRBD1. V trimming: 2 bases; J trimming: 7 bases; junction bases outside the gene matches: 4. There are 15 residues in the CDR3. The germline V gene encodes CDR1 SGDLS and CDR2 YYNGEE. The DNA of the CDR3 is TGTGCCAGCAGCGTGAGACAGGGGGAAAATTCACCCCTCCACTTT. Translation: CASSVRQGENSPLHF.

CDR3 bases: TGTGCCAGCATGAGGACAGCTGCAACTAATGAAAAACTGTTTTTT. Translated, it gives CASMRTAATNEKLFF. J is TRBJ1-4 and V is TRBV6-5; a weak D match, TRBD1 (6 bases). Germline-derived CDR1 and CDR2 are MNHEY and SVGAGI. The CDR3 is 15 amino acids. The V end was cut by 7 bases, the J end by 0 bases, with 12 bases between.

This clone turned up a few times. The CDR3 sequence is CASILTGTGGPAEQFF. CDR3 sequence (DNA): TGTGCCAGCATATTAACCGGGACAGGGGGCCCTGCTGAGCAGTTCTTC. V and J are TRBV2 and TRBJ2-1, with 12 nucleotides matching TRBD1. J gave up 9 bases and V 7 bases, and 13 bases lay outside the gene matches. This CDR3 is 16 amino acids long. The germline gives CDR1 SNHLY, CDR2 FYNNEI.

The gene calls are TRBV29-1 and TRBJ1-5; maybe TRBD1 (5 bases). The germline gives CDR1 SQVTM, CDR2 ANQGSEA. Trimming took 5 bases from V and 2 from J, leaving 7 bases between them. The CDR3 consists of 12 residues. The CDR3 DNA is TGCAGCGTTTCACAGGGCAATCAGCCCCAGCATTTT. This gives the protein CSVSQGNQPQHF. Full variable domain (remainder filled in from reference TRBV29-1 and TRBJ1-5): SAVISQKPSRDICQRGTSLTIQCQVDSQVTMMFWYRQQPGQSLTLIATANQGSEATYESGFVIDKFPISRPNLTFSTLTVSNMSPEDSSIYLCSVSQGNQPQHFGDGTRLSIL.

The V gene is TRBV6-5, the J gene TRBJ2-3; maybe TRBD2 (5 bases). V was cut by 5 bases and J by 5 bases, with 8 bases left in between. Germline CDR1 reads MNHEY; CDR2 reads SVGAGI. This CDR3 is built from 12 residues. The CDR3 bases are TGTGCCAGCAGTAAACGGGGAGATACGCAGTATTTT. This encodes CASSKRGDTQYF.

The J gene is TRBJ1-1, the V gene TRBV5-5; D possibly corresponds to TRBD1 (6 bases). The CDR3 runs to 16 residues. V was cut by 4 bases and J by 5 bases, with 21 bases left in between. CDR1 is SGHKS, CDR2 YYEKEE, per germline (reference sequence). The CDR3 coding sequence is TGTGCCAGCAGCCGTCAACTTGGGGGGGCGAGAACTGAAGCTTTCTTT. It encodes CASSRQLGGARTEAFF.